A single sample gave rise to the 27 T cell receptor beta chains below, sequenced in a study of regulatory T cells in long-lasting Graves disease. According to the study, TCR beta libraries were built with iRepertoire HTBI primers and CDR3-region Arm-PCR. TCRdb reanalysed the multiplex PCR reads using MiXCR and keeps one entry per CDR3 protein. Here the sample spans 350,000 to 450,000 distinct CDR3 sequences, 21% being singletons. As for time point: persistent/refractory GD, antithyroid drugs over 5 years with positive TRAb. Following extraction of RNA from PBMCs, that RNA was used to make the TCR library. The specimen comprised peripheral blood mononuclear cells (PBMCs), sampled when the disease was refractory, from a patient treated with antithyroid drugs. The receptors were sampled from a female donor with Graves disease.

The chain combines TRBV27 with TRBJ1-6, with 12 bases lining up with TRBD1. V dropped 4 bases and J dropped 8; count of bases not matched to a gene: 6. This CDR3 spans 16 amino acids. Germline V gene data show CDR1 as MNHEY and CDR2 as SMNVEV (reference sequence). CDR3 loop: CASSSEGQGAYSPLHF. DNA of the CDR3: TGTGCCAGCAGTTCCGAGGGACAGGGGGCTTATTCACCCCTCCACTTT.

This clonotype was recorded at least ten times. This chain uses TRBV7-8 with TRBJ1-5; D is possibly TRBD1 (5 bases). Trimming left V 1 base short and J 5 bases short, with 18 bases between. The germline gives CDR1 SGHVS, CDR2 FQNEAQ. The CDR3 extends over 17 amino acids. CDR3 sequence (DNA): TGTGCCAGCAGCTTAGTCCGAGGTGACAGCAAAGATCAGCCCCAGCATTTT. Protein: CASSLVRGDSKDQPQHF.

The CDR3 DNA sequence: TGTGCCAGCAGCCTCCTAGCGGTTCCCTACGAGCAGTACTTC. Its translation is CASSLLAVPYEQYF. This chain joins TRBV6-1 and TRBJ2-7; 7 bases match TRBD2. This CDR3 contains 14 residues. Germline lookup yields CDR1 MNHNS and CDR2 SASEGT. The junction had 7 bases not matched to a gene; V was cut back by 6 bases and J by 2 bases.

The chain joins TRBV11-1 to TRBJ2-3, with D tentatively TRBD2 (6 bases). The CDR3 has 14 amino acids. V lost 3 bases and J lost 5, with 12 bases in between. In germline, CDR1 is SGHAT, CDR2 FQDESV (reference sequence). CDR3 protein: CASSLGGTLDTQYF. CDR3 sequence (DNA): TGTGCCAGCAGCTTGGGCGGGACTCTAGATACGCAGTATTTT.

CDR3 DNA sequence: TGTGCCAGCAGCCTGACTAGCGGAGGGACCCAGTACTTC. It specifies CASSLTSGGTQYF. The chain carries TRBV11-2 and TRBJ2-5; 9 positions agree with TRBD2. The CDR3 spans 13 residues. Germline loops: CDR1 SGHAT, CDR2 FQNNGV. With 5 bases clipped from V and 7 bases from J, the junction kept 5 bases outside the gene matches.

The chain couples TRBV3-1 to TRBJ2-2; 7 bases are a match to TRBD2. Germline assignment: CDR1 LGHDT and CDR2 YNNKEL (reference sequence). This CDR3 is 16 amino acids long. The V and J ends lost 4 bases and 0 bases, in that order; junction bases with no gene match: 5. The CDR3 loop is CASSPGGLANTGELFF. CDR3 nucleotide sequence: TGTGCCAGCAGCCCCGGGGGGTTAGCGAACACCGGGGAGCTGTTTTTT.

Ten or more counts support this clonotype. The chain carries TRBV28 and TRBJ1-1; no clear D. The V gene lost 6 bases and the J gene lost 5 bases, with 16 bases spanning the gap. Germline-derived CDR1 and CDR2 are MDHEN and SYDVKM. The CDR3 length is 14 residues. This CDR3 reads CASSYSLGRTEAFF. CDR3 sequence (DNA): TGTGCCAGCAGCTACTCTCTAGGACGGACTGAAGCTTTCTTT.

This clonotype was found many times. The chain carries TRBV27 and TRBJ2-2, with no clear D. V dropped 6 bases and J dropped 2 bases, with 10 bases sitting between them. The CDR3 totals 14 residues. Germline-derived CDR1 and CDR2 are MNHEY and SMNVEV (reference sequence). CDR3: CASSLRENTGELFF. The CDR3 coding sequence is TGTGCCAGCAGCTTAAGGGAAAACACCGGGGAGCTGTTTTTT.

This clonotype was detected many times. The chain joins TRBV15 to TRBJ1-5, with D tentatively TRBD1 (5 bases). Trimming shortened V by 3 bases and J by 0 bases, and 27 bases separated the two germline ends. CDR1 and CDR2 from the germline V gene are LNHNV and YYDKDF (reference sequence). The CDR3 length is 21 residues. The CDR3 sequence is CATSSAPSGLDLGYSNQPQHF. The CDR3 bases are TGTGCCACCAGCAGCGCTCCCTCGGGACTTGACCTCGGTTATAGCAATCAGCCCCAGCATTTT.

The chain uses TRBV6-1 and TRBJ2-7; 8 nucleotides align to TRBD2. CDR3 length: 12 residues. CDR1 is MNHNS, CDR2 SASEGT, per germline. Trimming removed 10 bases from V and 0 bases from J; junction bases left unmatched: 2. The chain's CDR3 is CANGRASYEQYF. The DNA of the CDR3 is TGTGCCAACGGGAGGGCCTCCTACGAGCAGTACTTC.

The sample holds one count of this clonotype. V usage is TRBV15 and J usage is TRBJ2-7; 7 bases are a match to TRBD2. Germline V gene data show CDR1 as LNHNV and CDR2 as YYDKDF (reference sequence). CDR3 length equals 17 residues. V lost 0 bases, J lost 7 bases, and 15 bases stayed unmatched. CDR3 amino acids: CATSRDWAERELGEQYF. The CDR3 coding sequence is TGTGCCACCAGCAGAGATTGGGCAGAGCGGGAATTAGGAGAGCAGTACTTC.

The genes are TRBV9 and TRBJ2-3; 12 bases are shared with TRBD1. This CDR3 comprises 17 residues. Losses at the gene ends were 4 bases for V and 2 bases for J; bases not matched to a gene: 8. Germline lookup yields CDR1 SGDLS and CDR2 YYNGEE. The CDR3 loop reads CASSLGTGGFDTDTQYF. CDR3 nucleotide sequence: TGTGCCAGCAGCCTGGGGACAGGGGGCTTCGACACAGATACGCAGTATTTT. The full variable domain, with the rest looked up from reference TRBV9 and TRBJ2-3, is DSGVTQTPKHLITATGQRVTLRCSPRSGDLSVYWYQQSLDQGLQFLIQYYNGEERAKGNILERFSAQQFPDLHSELNLSSLELGDSALYFCASSLGTGGFDTDTQYFGPGTRLTVL.

In its sample, this clonotype was seen many times. The chain has TRBV18 and TRBJ2-5; 9 bases align to TRBD2. CDR1 KGHSH and CDR2 LQKENI come from the germline V gene. The CDR3 runs to 14 residues. With V trimmed by 5 bases and J by 5 bases, 6 bases remained unmatched. The chain's CDR3 is CASSSIAGEETQYF. Written as DNA, the CDR3 is TGTGCCAGCTCATCAATAGCGGGAGAGGAGACCCAGTACTTC.

This clonotype came up many times. This sequence joins TRBV25-1 and TRBJ2-2, with 8 nucleotides matching TRBD2. Germline lookup yields CDR1 MGHDK and CDR2 SYGVNS. V was pared by 4 bases and J by 3 bases, with 1 base of the junction left unmatched. The CDR3 consists of 14 residues. CDR3 DNA sequence: TGTGCCAGCAGTGGGGGACTAGACACCGGGGAGCTGTTTTTT. Amino acids: CASSGGLDTGELFF. Based on the CDR3 plus reference TRBV25-1 and TRBJ2-2, the full variable domain is EADIYQTPRYLVIGTGKKITLECSQTMGHDKMYWYQQDPGMELHLIHYSYGVNSTEKGDLSSESTVSRIRTEHFPLTLESARPSHTSQYLCASSGGLDTGELFFGEGSRLTVL.

This clonotype was detected once. A single base separates this from a much larger clone, so it may be a read error. The J gene is TRBJ1-1, the V gene TRBV12-3 or TRBV12-4; D is undetermined. V was pared by 3 bases and J by 10 bases, with 12 bases between. The CDR3 consists of 12 residues. The CDR3 reads CASSLAQLGAFF. The CDR3 nucleotides are TGTGCCAGCAGTTTGGCACAGCTTGGAGCTTTCTTT.

This clonotype has a count of ten or more. This chain joins TRBV28 and TRBJ1-4; D ambiguous. The germline gives CDR1 MDHEN, CDR2 SYDVKM. The CDR3 covers 13 residues. Trimming left V 6 bases short and J 12 bases short, with 17 bases between. The CDR3 coding sequence is TGTGCCAGCAGCGTCGCGAACGAAATAGAACTGTTTTTT. Amino acid sequence: CASSVANEIELFF.

This clonotype was picked up many times. CDR3 sequence (DNA): TGTGCCAGCAGGCGGGATCAGGGTTTCTACGAGCAGTACTTC. Amino acids: CASRRDQGFYEQYF. V and J are TRBV28 and TRBJ2-7, with D perhaps TRBD2 (6 bases). The CDR3 sequence is 14 residues long. The germline gives CDR1 MDHEN, CDR2 SYDVKM. With 6 bases removed from V and 3 bases from J, the gap between germline ends came to 15 bases.

The J gene is TRBJ1-1, the V gene TRBV7-9; the match to TRBD1 covers 10 bases. Germline lookup yields CDR1 SEHNR and CDR2 FQNEAQ (reference sequence). This CDR3 is built from 16 residues. V was clipped by 0 bases and J by 3 bases; unmatched bases: 4. CDR3 nucleotide sequence: TGTGCCAGCAGCTTAGCGGTGGACAGGGGGGACACTGAAGCTTTCTTT. Amino acids: CASSLAVDRGDTEAFF.

The chain joins TRBV3-1 to TRBJ2-7; 10 bases line up with TRBD1. Trimming took 4 bases from V and 4 from J; bases not matched to a gene: 10. Germline CDR1 LGHDT, CDR2 YNNKEL (reference sequence). The CDR3 has 16 amino acids. DNA for the CDR3: TGTGCCAGCAGCCCTCCGGGACAGGGGATCATTTACGAGCAGTACTTC. Encoded protein: CASSPPGQGIIYEQYF.

This clonotype has a count of ten or more. The chain has TRBV29-1 and TRBJ2-5, with 8 bases matching TRBD2. V lost 7 bases, J lost 4 bases, and 14 bases stayed unmatched. The CDR3 has 15 amino acids. The germline V gene encodes CDR1 SQVTM and CDR2 ANQGSEA. In DNA form, the CDR3 reads TGCAGCGCTACTGGCGGACTAGCATCTGGAGAGACCCAGTACTTC. Translated, it gives CSATGGLASGETQYF. The full variable domain, completed using reference TRBV29-1 and TRBJ2-5, is SAVISQKPSRDICQRGTSLTIQCQVDSQVTMMFWYRQQPGQSLTLIATANQGSEATYESGFVIDKFPISRPNLTFSTLTVSNMSPEDSSIYLCSATGGLASGETQYFGPGTRLLVL.

Many counts were recorded for this clonotype. As DNA, the CDR3 is TGTGCCAGCAGCCCCGGGACTAGCGGTGTGAGCTCCTACGAGCAGTACTTC. It translates to CASSPGTSGVSSYEQYF. V usage is TRBV7-9 and J usage is TRBJ2-7; 11 positions agree with TRBD2. The CDR3 totals 17 residues. CDR1 is SEHNR, CDR2 FQNEAQ, per germline (reference sequence). V shed 5 bases and J 0 bases; nucleotides not matched to a gene: 9.

This clonotype has ten or more counts. The J gene is TRBJ2-2, the V gene TRBV28; TRBD2 matches at 10 bases. After removal of 5 bases from V and 6 bases from J, the junction contained 15 bases not matched to a gene. CDR1 and CDR2 from the germline V gene are MDHEN and SYDVKM. The CDR3 contains 18 residues. The CDR3 spells CASSGEARLAGVAGELFF. CDR3 coding DNA: TGTGCCAGCAGTGGGGAAGCGCGGCTAGCGGGAGTTGCCGGGGAGCTGTTTTTT.

The chain carries TRBV4-1 and TRBJ2-2; D uncertain. Germline-derived CDR1 and CDR2 are MGHRA and YSYEKL. This CDR3 region has 15 residues. V was trimmed by 6 bases and J by 4 bases, leaving 15 bases between them. CDR3 nucleotide sequence: TGCGCCAGCAGTCGTAATAGCTGGGCCACCGGGGAGCTGTTTTTT. Translated, it gives CASSRNSWATGELFF.

The sample holds many counts of this clonotype. In DNA form, the CDR3 reads TGTGCCAGCTCATCCACCCAGACCATGAACACTGAAGCTTTCTTT. The encoded protein is CASSSTQTMNTEAFF. The chain employs TRBV18 and TRBJ1-1; no definite D call. The CDR3 is made up of 15 amino acids. Germline lookup yields CDR1 KGHSH and CDR2 LQKENI. The V and J ends lost 5 bases and 0 bases respectively, with 13 bases between them.

The chain carries TRBV20-1 and TRBJ1-6; D gene uncertain. The germline V and J ends were trimmed by 5 bases and 0 bases, with 5 bases remaining between them. The CDR3 extends over 13 amino acids. Germline CDR1 is DFQATT and CDR2 is SNEGSKA (reference sequence). CDR3 nucleotide sequence: TGCAGTGCTCTGGGCTCCTATAATTCACCCCTCCACTTT. Translation gives CSALGSYNSPLHF.

The genes are TRBV14 and TRBJ2-7; possibly TRBD2 for D (5 bases). CDR1 and CDR2 (germline): SGHDN, FVKESK. This CDR3 spans 15 amino acids. V lost 0 bases, J lost 4 bases, and 13 bases lay in between. CDR3 sequence: CASSQDFSGWYEQYF. For the CDR3, the DNA is TGTGCCAGCAGCCAAGATTTCAGCGGCTGGTACGAGCAGTACTTC.

This chain links TRBV20-1 with TRBJ1-6; a possible D gene is TRBD1 (5 bases). Trimming removed 2 bases at V and 0 bases at J, with 8 bases between. The CDR3 sequence is 15 residues long. In germline, CDR1 is DFQATT, CDR2 SNEGSKA (reference sequence). CDR3 DNA sequence: TGCAGTGCTAGAAGGGGTAGCTCCTATAATTCACCCCTCCACTTT. Its translation: CSARRGSSYNSPLHF.